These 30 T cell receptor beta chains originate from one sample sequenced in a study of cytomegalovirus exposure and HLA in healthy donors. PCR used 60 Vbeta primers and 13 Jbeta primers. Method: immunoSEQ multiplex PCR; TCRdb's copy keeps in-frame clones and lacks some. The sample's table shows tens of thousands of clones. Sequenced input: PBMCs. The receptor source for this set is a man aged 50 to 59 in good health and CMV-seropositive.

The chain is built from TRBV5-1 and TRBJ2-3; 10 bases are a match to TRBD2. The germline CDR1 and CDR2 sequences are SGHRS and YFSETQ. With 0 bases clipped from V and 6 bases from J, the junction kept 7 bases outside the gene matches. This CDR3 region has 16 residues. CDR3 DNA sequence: TGCGCCAGCAGCTTGGTGTTAGCGGGAGGTGGGGATACGCAGTATTTT. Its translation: CASSLVLAGGGDTQYF.

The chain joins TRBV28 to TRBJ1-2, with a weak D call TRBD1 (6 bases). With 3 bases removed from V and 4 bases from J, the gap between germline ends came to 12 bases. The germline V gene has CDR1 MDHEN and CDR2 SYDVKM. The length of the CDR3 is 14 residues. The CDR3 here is CASSFQGQGYGYTF. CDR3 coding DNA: TGTGCCAGCAGTTTCCAGGGGCAGGGCTATGGCTACACCTTC.

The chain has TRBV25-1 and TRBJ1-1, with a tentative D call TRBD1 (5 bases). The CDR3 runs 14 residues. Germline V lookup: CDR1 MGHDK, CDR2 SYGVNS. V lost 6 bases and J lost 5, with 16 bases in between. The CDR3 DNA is TGTGCCAGCAGCCCAGACTTTGGGGGGACTGAAGCTTTCTTT. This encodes CASSPDFGGTEAFF.

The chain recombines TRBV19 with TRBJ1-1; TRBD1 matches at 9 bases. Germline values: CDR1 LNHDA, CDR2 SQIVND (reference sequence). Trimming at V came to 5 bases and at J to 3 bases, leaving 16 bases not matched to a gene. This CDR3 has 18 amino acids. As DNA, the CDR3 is TGTGCCAGTAGTCTCAACCCGGGACAGGGCCTGGGTGACACTGAAGCTTTCTTT. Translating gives CASSLNPGQGLGDTEAFF.

CDR3 coding DNA: TGTGCCAGCAGCTGGGGCGGGGATGGATTAGCCGGGGAGCTGTTTTTT. Translated: CASSWGGDGLAGELFF. The chain uses TRBV7-9 and TRBJ2-2; a possible D gene is TRBD2 (6 bases). Germline V lookup: CDR1 SEHNR, CDR2 FQNEAQ (reference sequence). This CDR3 contains 16 residues. V was trimmed by 4 bases and J by 6 bases, leaving 18 bases between them.

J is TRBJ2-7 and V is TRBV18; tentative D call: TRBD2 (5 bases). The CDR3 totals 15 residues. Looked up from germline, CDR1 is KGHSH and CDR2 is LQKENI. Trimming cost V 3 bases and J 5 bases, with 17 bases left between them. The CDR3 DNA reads TGTGCCAGCTCACCGCTTGAGGGAGTCCCCCACGAGCAGTACTTC. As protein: CASSPLEGVPHEQYF.

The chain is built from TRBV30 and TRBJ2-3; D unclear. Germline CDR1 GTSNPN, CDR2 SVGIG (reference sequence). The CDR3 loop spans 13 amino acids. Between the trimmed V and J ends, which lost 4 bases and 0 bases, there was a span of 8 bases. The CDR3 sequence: CAWTEPSTDTQYF. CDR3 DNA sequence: TGTGCCTGGACGGAGCCTAGCACAGATACGCAGTATTTT.

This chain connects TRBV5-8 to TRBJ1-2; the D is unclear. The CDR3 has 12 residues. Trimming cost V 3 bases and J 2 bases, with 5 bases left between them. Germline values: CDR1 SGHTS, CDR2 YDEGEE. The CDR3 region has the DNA TGTGCCAGCAGCTACGGGAACTATGGCTACACCTTC. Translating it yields CASSYGNYGYTF.

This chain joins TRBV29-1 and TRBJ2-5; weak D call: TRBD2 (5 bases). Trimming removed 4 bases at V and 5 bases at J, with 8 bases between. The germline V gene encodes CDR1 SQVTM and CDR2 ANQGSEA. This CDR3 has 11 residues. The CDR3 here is CSVGRGETQYF. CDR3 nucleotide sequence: TGCAGCGTTGGCCGAGGGGAGACCCAGTACTTC.

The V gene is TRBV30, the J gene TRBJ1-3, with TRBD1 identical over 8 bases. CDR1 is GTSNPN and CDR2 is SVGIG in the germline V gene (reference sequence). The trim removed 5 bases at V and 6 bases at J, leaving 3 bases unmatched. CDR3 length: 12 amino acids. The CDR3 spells CAWLTGANTIYF. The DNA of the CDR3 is TGTGCCTGGCTGACAGGGGCAAACACCATATATTTT.

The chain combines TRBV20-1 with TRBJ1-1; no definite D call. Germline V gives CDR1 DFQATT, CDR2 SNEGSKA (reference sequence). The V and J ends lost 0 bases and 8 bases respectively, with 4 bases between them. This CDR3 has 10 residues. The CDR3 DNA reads TGCAGTGCTAGAGATGGCGAAGCTTTCTTT. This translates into CSARDGEAFF.

The CDR3 nucleotides are TGTGCCAGCAGCGTACCCATTGGACAGCTAAACTATGGCTACACCTTC. Protein sequence: CASSVPIGQLNYGYTF. The chain links TRBV9 to TRBJ1-2; D is possibly TRBD1 (6 bases). The germline V and J ends were trimmed by 1 base and 2 bases, with 15 bases remaining between them. The CDR3 is 16 amino acids. Germline V lookup: CDR1 SGDLS, CDR2 YYNGEE. Looking up the rest from reference TRBV9 and TRBJ1-2 gives the full variable domain: DSGVTQTPKHLITATGQRVTLRCSPRSGDLSVYWYQQSLDQGLQFLIQYYNGEERAKGNILERFSAQQFPDLHSELNLSSLELGDSALYFCASSVPIGQLNYGYTFGSGTRLTVV.

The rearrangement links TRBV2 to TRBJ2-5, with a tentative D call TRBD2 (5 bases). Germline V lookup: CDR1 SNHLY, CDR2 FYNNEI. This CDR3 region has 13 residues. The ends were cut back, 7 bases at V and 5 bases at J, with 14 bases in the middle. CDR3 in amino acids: CASNWQEVETQYF. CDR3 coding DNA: TGTGCCAGCAATTGGCAGGAGGTGGAGACCCAGTACTTC.

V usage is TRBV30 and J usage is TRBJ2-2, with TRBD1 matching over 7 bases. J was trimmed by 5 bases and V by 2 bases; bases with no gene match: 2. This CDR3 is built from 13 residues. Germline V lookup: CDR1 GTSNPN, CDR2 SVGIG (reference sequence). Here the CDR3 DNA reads TGTGCCTGGAGTCGACAGGGAACCGGGGAGCTGTTTTTT. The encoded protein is CAWSRQGTGELFF.

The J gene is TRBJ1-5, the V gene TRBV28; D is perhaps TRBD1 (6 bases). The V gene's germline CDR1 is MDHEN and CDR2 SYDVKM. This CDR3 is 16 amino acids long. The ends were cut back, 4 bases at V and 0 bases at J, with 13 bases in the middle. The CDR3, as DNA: TGTGCCAGCAGTTCCGTTGGGACACTTAGCAATCAGCCCCAGCATTTT. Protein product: CASSSVGTLSNQPQHF.

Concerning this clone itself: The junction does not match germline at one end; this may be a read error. CDR3 protein: CASSPPGFQETQYF. CDR3 DNA: TGTGCTAGCAGCCCCCCCGGGTTTCAAGAGACCCAGTACTTC. The V gene is TRBV7-7, the J gene TRBJ2-5, with D hard to call. The CDR3 runs to 14 residues. CDR1 and CDR2 from the germline V gene are SSHAT and FNYEAQ (reference sequence). The whole variable domain, remainder taken from reference TRBV7-7 and TRBJ2-5, is GAGVSQSPRYKVTKRGQDVTLRCDPISSHATLYWYQQALGQGPEFLTYFNYEAQPDKSGLPSDRFSAERPEGSISTLTIQRTEQRDSAMYRCASSPPGFQETQYFGPGTRLLVL.

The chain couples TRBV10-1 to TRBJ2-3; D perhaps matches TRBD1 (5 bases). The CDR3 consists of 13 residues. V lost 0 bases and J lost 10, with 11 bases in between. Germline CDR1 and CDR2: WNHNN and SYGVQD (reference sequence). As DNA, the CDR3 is TGCGCCAGCAGTGAGTCAGGGGCCAAGGCGCAGTATTTT. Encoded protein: CASSESGAKAQYF.

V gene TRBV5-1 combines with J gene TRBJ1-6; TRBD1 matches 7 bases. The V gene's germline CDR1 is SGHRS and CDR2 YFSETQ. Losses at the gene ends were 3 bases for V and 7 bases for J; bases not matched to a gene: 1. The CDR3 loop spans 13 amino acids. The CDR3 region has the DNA TGCGCCAGCAGCTGGGACAGAAATTCACCCCTCCACTTT. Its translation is CASSWDRNSPLHF.

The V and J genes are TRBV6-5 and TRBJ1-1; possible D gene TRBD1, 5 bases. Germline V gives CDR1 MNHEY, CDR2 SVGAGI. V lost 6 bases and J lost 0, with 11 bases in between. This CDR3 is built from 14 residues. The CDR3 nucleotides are TGTGCCAGCAGCCTAGACAGCATGAACACTGAAGCTTTCTTT. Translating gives CASSLDSMNTEAFF.

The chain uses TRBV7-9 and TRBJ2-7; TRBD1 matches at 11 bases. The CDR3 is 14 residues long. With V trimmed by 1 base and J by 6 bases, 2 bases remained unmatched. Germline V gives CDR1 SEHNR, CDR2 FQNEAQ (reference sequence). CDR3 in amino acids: CASSLGTGGFEQYF. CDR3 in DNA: TGTGCCAGCAGCTTAGGGACAGGGGGCTTCGAGCAGTACTTC.

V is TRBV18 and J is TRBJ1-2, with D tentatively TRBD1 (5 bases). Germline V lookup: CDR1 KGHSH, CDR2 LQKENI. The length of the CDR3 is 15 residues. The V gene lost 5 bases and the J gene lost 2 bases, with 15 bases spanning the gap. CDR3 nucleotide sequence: TGTGCCAGCTCAGAGACAGAACAAGACAACTATGGCTACACCTTC. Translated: CASSETEQDNYGYTF.

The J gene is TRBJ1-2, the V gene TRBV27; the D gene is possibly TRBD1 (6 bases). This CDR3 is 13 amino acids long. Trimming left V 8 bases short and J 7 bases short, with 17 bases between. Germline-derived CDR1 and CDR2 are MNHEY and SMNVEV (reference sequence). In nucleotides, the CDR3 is TGTGCCAGCTCTCTCGGGGGGGCGGGTGGCTACACCTTC. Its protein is CASSLGGAGGYTF.

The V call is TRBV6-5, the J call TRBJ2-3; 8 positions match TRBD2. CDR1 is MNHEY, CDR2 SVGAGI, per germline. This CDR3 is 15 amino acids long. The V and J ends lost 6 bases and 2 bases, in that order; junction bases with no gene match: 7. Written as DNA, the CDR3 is TGTGCCAGCAGCGAAAGACTAGCGAACACAGATACGCAGTATTTT. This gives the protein CASSERLANTDTQYF.

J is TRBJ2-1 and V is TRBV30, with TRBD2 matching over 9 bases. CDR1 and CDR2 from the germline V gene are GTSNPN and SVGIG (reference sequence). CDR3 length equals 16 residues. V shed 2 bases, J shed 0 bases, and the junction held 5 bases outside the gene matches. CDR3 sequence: CAWSSLAGVSYNEQFF. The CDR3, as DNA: TGTGCCTGGAGTTCCTTAGCGGGAGTCTCCTACAATGAGCAGTTCTTC.

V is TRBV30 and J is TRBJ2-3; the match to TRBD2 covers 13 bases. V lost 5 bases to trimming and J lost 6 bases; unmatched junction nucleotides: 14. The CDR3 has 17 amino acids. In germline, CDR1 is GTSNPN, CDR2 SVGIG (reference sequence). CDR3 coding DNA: TGTGCCTGGGAGGGGACTAGCGGGATCGTCGCGGCGGATACGCAGTATTTT. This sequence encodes CAWEGTSGIVAADTQYF.

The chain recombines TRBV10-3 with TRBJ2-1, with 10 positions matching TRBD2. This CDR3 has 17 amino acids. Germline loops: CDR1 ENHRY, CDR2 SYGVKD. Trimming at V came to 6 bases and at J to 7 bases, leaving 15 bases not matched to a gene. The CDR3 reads CAISAGGWLAGANEQFF. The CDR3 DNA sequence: TGTGCCATCAGCGCGGGGGGCTGGCTAGCGGGAGCAAATGAGCAGTTCTTC.

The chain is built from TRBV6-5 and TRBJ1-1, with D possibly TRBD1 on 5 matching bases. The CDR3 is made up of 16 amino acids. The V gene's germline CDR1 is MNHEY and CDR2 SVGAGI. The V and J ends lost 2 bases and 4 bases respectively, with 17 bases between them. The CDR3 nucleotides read TGTGCCAGCAGTTACAGGGGCCCCGTAATGGGCACTGAAGCTTTCTTT. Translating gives CASSYRGPVMGTEAFF.

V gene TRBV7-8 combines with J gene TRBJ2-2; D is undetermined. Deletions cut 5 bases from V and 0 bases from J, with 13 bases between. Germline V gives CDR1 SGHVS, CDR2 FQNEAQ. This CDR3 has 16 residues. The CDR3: CASSPQWQANTGELFF. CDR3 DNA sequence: TGTGCCAGCAGCCCTCAGTGGCAGGCGAACACCGGGGAGCTGTTTTTT. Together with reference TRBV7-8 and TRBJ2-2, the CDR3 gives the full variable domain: GAGVSQSPRYKVAKRGQDVALRCDPISGHVSLFWYQQALGQGPEFLTYFQNEAQLDKSGLPSDRFFAERPEGSVSTLKIQRTQQEDSAVYLCASSPQWQANTGELFFGEGSRLTVL.

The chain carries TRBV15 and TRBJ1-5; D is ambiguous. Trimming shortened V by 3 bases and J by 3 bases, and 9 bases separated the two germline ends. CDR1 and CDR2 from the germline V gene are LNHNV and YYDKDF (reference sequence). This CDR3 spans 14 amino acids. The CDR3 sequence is CATSSGGSNQPQHF. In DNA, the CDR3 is TGTGCCACCAGCAGTGGAGGGTCCAATCAGCCCCAGCATTTT.

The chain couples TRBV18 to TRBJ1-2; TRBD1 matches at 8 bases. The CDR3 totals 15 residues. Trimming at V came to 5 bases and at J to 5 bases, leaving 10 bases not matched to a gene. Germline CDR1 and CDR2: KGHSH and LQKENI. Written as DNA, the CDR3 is TGTGCCAGCTCAGAGTGGACAGGGAGGGAGTATGGCTACACCTTC. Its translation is CASSEWTGREYGYTF.